A single sample gave rise to the 28 T cell receptor beta chains below, sequenced in a study of T cells after somatic rescue of genetic block. TCRdb keeps only in-frame clones here, not all; method: immunoSEQ multiplex PCR. The repertoire consists of 10,000 to 15,000 clones, with 71% occurring once and the leading ten covering over 9.5%. What was sequenced was peripheral blood mononuclear cells (PBMCs). The receptors come from a boy between 10 and 17 years old.

The rearrangement uses TRBV11-1 and TRBJ2-3; 8 bases align to TRBD1. Unmatched junction bases numbered 6, after V lost 2 bases and J lost 2 bases. This CDR3 spans 16 amino acids. The germline CDR1 and CDR2 sequences are SGHAT and FQDESV (reference sequence). The CDR3 DNA reads as TGTGCCAGCAGCTTACAGGGGGCCTACCCCACAGATACGCAGTATTTT. It specifies CASSLQGAYPTDTQYF.

This chain uses TRBV7-2 with TRBJ2-4; D is perhaps TRBD1 or TRBD2 (5 bases each). Per the germline V gene, CDR1 is SGHTA and CDR2 is FQGNSA. V was pared by 3 bases and J by 8 bases, with 14 bases between. The CDR3 spans 14 residues. This CDR3 reads CASSFDKVGDIQYF. The CDR3 nucleotides are TGTGCCAGCAGCTTCGACAAGGTGGGGGACATTCAGTACTTC.

Of note for this clone: The sample holds other DNA sequences that translate to the same CDR3. The V call is TRBV16, the J call TRBJ1-1; a weak D match, TRBD1 (6 bases). Germline-derived CDR1 and CDR2 are KGHSY and FQNENV. Trimming stripped 7 bases from V and 8 bases from J, with 17 bases between. The CDR3 consists of 13 residues. The CDR3 DNA is TGTGCCAGCACCACAAGTCAGGGGCGCGAAGCTTTCTTT. Its protein is CASTTSQGREAFF.

The DNA of the CDR3 is TGTGCCAGCTCACCACCGGCGGGGGGGCGTCGCAATGAGCAGTTCTTC. Protein sequence: CASSPPAGGRRNEQFF. The chain links TRBV18 to TRBJ2-1; 9 bases agree with TRBD2. V gave up 0 bases and J gave up 6 bases; unmatched junction bases: 6. The CDR3 length is 16 residues. From germline, CDR1 is KGHSH and CDR2 LQKENI.

The rearrangement uses TRBV28 and TRBJ1-1; TRBD1 is a possible D gene (5 bases). The ends were cut back, 4 bases at V and 0 bases at J, with 18 bases in the middle. CDR3 length: 17 amino acids. CDR1 is MDHEN, CDR2 SYDVKM, per germline. The CDR3 spells CASSSYRGEGMNTEAFF. CDR3 sequence (DNA): TGTGCCAGCAGTTCTTATCGGGGGGAGGGGATGAACACTGAAGCTTTCTTT.

V is TRBV6-5 and J is TRBJ2-7, with 15 bases lining up with TRBD2. The CDR3 is 15 residues long. Germline assignment: CDR1 MNHEY and CDR2 SVGAGI. V lost 4 bases, J lost 2 bases, and 0 bases stayed unmatched. CDR3 bases: TGTGCCAGCAGTTGGACTAGCGGGGGGGCCTACGAGCAGTACTTC. Translation: CASSWTSGGAYEQYF.

The chain recombines TRBV7-9 with TRBJ2-3; a weak D match, TRBD1 (6 bases). Trimming cost V 5 bases and J 4 bases, with 16 bases left between them. There are 15 residues in the CDR3. Germline-derived CDR1 and CDR2 are SEHNR and FQNEAQ (reference sequence). The CDR3 DNA sequence: TGTGCCAGCAGCGCTTACAGGGACGGGGCAGATACGCAGTATTTT. Encoded protein: CASSAYRDGADTQYF.

The chain couples TRBV11-3 to TRBJ2-1; 7 bases fit TRBD2. The CDR3 contains 17 residues. Germline trimming cut 8 bases from V and 4 bases from J; bases unmatched to any gene: 17. The germline CDR1 and CDR2 sequences are SGHNT and YENEEA. The CDR3 region has the DNA TGTGCCAGCGGAACTAGGGTCCGGGGGGTAAAATACAATGAGCAGTTCTTC. This sequence encodes CASGTRVRGVKYNEQFF.

The J gene is TRBJ1-4, the V gene TRBV7-3, with 8 nucleotides matching TRBD1. The germline V gene encodes CDR1 SGHTA and CDR2 FQGTGA. The CDR3 consists of 15 residues. V lost 5 bases to trimming and J lost 2 bases; unmatched junction nucleotides: 4. The chain's CDR3 is CASSLYRGTNEKLFF. CDR3 in DNA: TGTGCCAGCAGCCTTTACAGGGGGACTAATGAAAAACTGTTTTTT.

The V call is TRBV12-2, the J call TRBJ1-2; the table calls TRBD1, which could not be checked here. TRBV12-2 is annotated as a pseudogene. The CDR3 consists of 14 residues. The CDR3 protein is CASRPRQVNYGYTF. CDR3 bases: TGTGCAAGTCGCCCCAGACAAGTAAACTATGGCTACACCTTC.

This chain connects TRBV10-3 to TRBJ1-1; 9 positions agree with TRBD1. V was clipped by 1 base and J by 5 bases; unmatched bases: 5. The CDR3 runs to 15 residues. CDR1 is ENHRY, CDR2 SYGVKD, per germline. CDR3 loop: CAISELTGGHTEAFF. In DNA, the CDR3 is TGTGCCATCAGTGAGTTGACAGGGGGTCATACTGAAGCTTTCTTT.

This clone has only a few counts. The genes are TRBV6-5 and TRBJ1-5, with D perhaps matching TRBD1 (5 bases). The CDR3 is 14 residues long. Germline values: CDR1 MNHEY, CDR2 SVGAGI. Trimming cost V 5 bases and J 0 bases, with 8 bases left between them. DNA of the CDR3: TGTGCCAGCAGTCTCGACAGTAGCAATCAGCCCCAGCATTTT. It translates to CASSLDSSNQPQHF.

V and J are TRBV30 and TRBJ2-5, with 10 bases that match TRBD1. Germline V lookup: CDR1 GTSNPN, CDR2 SVGIG (reference sequence). J gave up 5 bases and V 4 bases, and 7 bases lay outside the gene matches. This CDR3 spans 14 amino acids. The CDR3 reads CAWTSTGGPETQYF. The CDR3 DNA reads as TGTGCCTGGACCTCGACAGGGGGCCCGGAGACCCAGTACTTC. Together with reference TRBV30 and TRBJ2-5, the CDR3 gives the full variable domain: SQTIHQWPATLVQPVGSPLSLECTVEGTSNPNLYWYRQAAGRGLQLLFYSVGIGQISSEVPQNLSASRPQDRQFILSSKKLLLSDSGFYLCAWTSTGGPETQYFGPGTRLLVL.

The J gene is TRBJ2-6, the V gene TRBV2; D ambiguous. The CDR3 is 18 residues long. Looked up from germline, CDR1 is SNHLY and CDR2 is FYNNEI. The ends were cut back, 5 bases at V and 4 bases at J, with 21 bases in the middle. CDR3 in amino acids: CASSPQGTPPWGANVLTF. DNA of the CDR3: TGTGCCAGCAGTCCTCAAGGCACCCCCCCGTGGGGGGCCAACGTCCTGACTTTC.

This chain connects TRBV5-4 to TRBJ2-5; D might be TRBD2 (5 bases). Judging by the DNA end, TRBJ2-7 fits better; the J call may be wrong. Germline assignment: CDR1 SGHNT and CDR2 YYREEE (reference sequence). This CDR3 comprises 13 residues. The CDR3: CASSLEGWGEQYF. The CDR3 region has the DNA TGTGCCAGCAGCTTAGAGGGTTGGGGCGAGCAGTACTTC.

This chain joins TRBV14 and TRBJ1-1, with D maybe TRBD1 (5 bases). The germline V gene encodes CDR1 SGHDN and CDR2 FVKESK. The CDR3 length is 14 residues. V was pared by 6 bases and J by 4 bases, with 15 bases between. CDR3 DNA: TGTGCCAGCAGTTGGGACGCCTGGTTCACTGAAGCTTTCTTT. Translated: CASSWDAWFTEAFF.

The CDR3 is CASRLIAGPITDTQYF. DNA of the CDR3: TGCGCCAGCAGACTAATAGCGGGACCGATCACAGATACGCAGTATTTT. V gene TRBV5-1 combines with J gene TRBJ2-3, with TRBD2 matching 8 bases. In germline, CDR1 is SGHRS, CDR2 YFSETQ. V trimming: 5 bases; J trimming: 2 bases; junction bases outside the gene matches: 10. The CDR3 loop spans 16 amino acids.

V is TRBV27 and J is TRBJ2-2, with TRBD1 matching over 8 bases. V gave up 2 bases and J gave up 1 base; unmatched junction bases: 3. The CDR3 loop spans 16 amino acids. The germline gives CDR1 MNHEY, CDR2 SMNVEV (reference sequence). The CDR3 nucleotides read TGTGCCAGCAGTTTAATTGGGACAGGGAACACCGGGGAGCTGTTTTTT. As protein: CASSLIGTGNTGELFF.

The rearrangement joins TRBV7-2 to TRBJ1-4; 8 bases are shared with TRBD1. Looked up from germline, CDR1 is SGHTA and CDR2 is FQGNSA. The CDR3 is 14 residues long. V dropped 3 bases and J dropped 8; count of bases not matched to a gene: 5. The CDR3 reads CASSFGQGREKLFF. The CDR3 DNA reads TGTGCCAGCAGCTTTGGACAGGGACGGGAAAAACTGTTTTTT.

V usage is TRBV18 and J usage is TRBJ2-1; a weak D match, TRBD1 (5 bases). Trimming took 0 bases from V and 4 from J, leaving 10 bases between them. Germline V CDR1 and CDR2: KGHSH, LQKENI. This CDR3 region has 15 residues. For the CDR3, the DNA is TGTGCCAGCTCACCACCGGCTAGGGGTTACAATGAGCAGTTCTTC. This encodes CASSPPARGYNEQFF.

This clone was detected once. The genes are TRBV6-1 and TRBJ2-7; 7 bases map to TRBD2. The CDR3 runs 14 residues. From germline, CDR1 is MNHNS and CDR2 SASEGT. Losses at the gene ends were 6 bases for V and 3 bases for J; bases not matched to a gene: 8. The CDR3 coding sequence is TGTGCCAGCAGGGAGGGGACTACTCGCTACGAGCAGTACTTC. Translation gives CASREGTTRYEQYF.

This clone was detected only once. This chain connects TRBV18 to TRBJ1-1, with D possibly matching TRBD1 (6 bases). V gave up 0 bases and J gave up 0 bases, with 8 bases separating them. CDR1 and CDR2 (germline): KGHSH, LQKENI. The CDR3 covers 15 residues. The CDR3 reads CASSPPGDMNTEAFF. In DNA form, the CDR3 reads TGTGCCAGCTCACCACCAGGGGACATGAACACTGAAGCTTTCTTT.

This clone is judged large. V gene TRBV6-4 combines with J gene TRBJ1-5; 8 bases line up with TRBD1. The J segment lost 4 bases and the V segment lost 2 bases, leaving 4 bases of the junction unmatched. CDR1 and CDR2 (germline): MRHNA, SNTAGT. This CDR3 is 15 amino acids long. The CDR3 DNA is TGTGCCAGCAGTGACGACAGGGGCGGGAATCAGCCCCAGCATTTT. Its protein is CASSDDRGGNQPQHF.

The chain links TRBV2 to TRBJ2-3, with 7 bases identical to TRBD1. Unmatched junction bases numbered 7, after V lost 11 bases and J lost 2 bases. This CDR3 comprises 13 residues. CDR1 SNHLY and CDR2 FYNNEI come from the germline V gene. The CDR3 DNA reads as TGTGCCCTGCAGGGGGTCAACACAGATACGCAGTATTTT. Amino acid sequence: CALQGVNTDTQYF.

The rearrangement uses TRBV28 and TRBJ2-1, with 9 bases lining up with TRBD2. Germline CDR1 reads MDHEN; CDR2 reads SYDVKM. The V segment lost 7 bases and the J segment 4 bases; nucleotides outside the gene matches: 5. The CDR3 consists of 14 residues. CDR3 in DNA: TGTGCCAGCAATATAGCGGGAGATTACAATGAGCAGTTCTTC. As protein: CASNIAGDYNEQFF.

The chain uses TRBV28 and TRBJ2-5; 8 nucleotides agree with TRBD2. CDR3 length equals 15 residues. Germline CDR1 and CDR2: MDHEN and SYDVKM. The J segment lost 3 bases and the V segment lost 4 bases, leaving 7 bases of the junction unmatched. CDR3 in DNA: TGTGCCAGCAGTTCGACGCCCGGGGGGGAAGAGACCCAGTACTTC. Its protein is CASSSTPGGEETQYF. The whole variable domain, remainder taken from reference TRBV28 and TRBJ2-5, is DVKVTQSSRYLVKRTGEKVFLECVQDMDHENMFWYRQDPGLGLRLIYFSYDVKMKEKGDIPEGYSVSREKKERFSLILESASTNQTSMYLCASSSTPGGEETQYFGPGTRLLVL.

This clone was seen a handful of times. The chain is built from TRBV7-3 and TRBJ2-7; D possibly corresponds to TRBD1 (5 bases). The germline V and J ends were trimmed by 2 bases and 1 base, with 6 bases remaining between them. The CDR3 has 13 residues. The germline CDR1 and CDR2 sequences are SGHTA and FQGTGA. CDR3 sequence (DNA): TGTGCCAGCAGCTTATCAGGGTCCTACGAGCAGTACTTC. Amino acids: CASSLSGSYEQYF.

The V call is TRBV5-1, the J call TRBJ2-2, with 8 positions matching TRBD1. The germline CDR1 and CDR2 sequences are SGHRS and YFSETQ. Unmatched junction bases numbered 4, after V lost 4 bases and J lost 8 bases. The CDR3 totals 13 residues. CDR3 loop: CASSAGQGGELFF. Here the CDR3 DNA reads TGCGCCAGCAGCGCAGGACAGGGTGGGGAGCTGTTTTTT.